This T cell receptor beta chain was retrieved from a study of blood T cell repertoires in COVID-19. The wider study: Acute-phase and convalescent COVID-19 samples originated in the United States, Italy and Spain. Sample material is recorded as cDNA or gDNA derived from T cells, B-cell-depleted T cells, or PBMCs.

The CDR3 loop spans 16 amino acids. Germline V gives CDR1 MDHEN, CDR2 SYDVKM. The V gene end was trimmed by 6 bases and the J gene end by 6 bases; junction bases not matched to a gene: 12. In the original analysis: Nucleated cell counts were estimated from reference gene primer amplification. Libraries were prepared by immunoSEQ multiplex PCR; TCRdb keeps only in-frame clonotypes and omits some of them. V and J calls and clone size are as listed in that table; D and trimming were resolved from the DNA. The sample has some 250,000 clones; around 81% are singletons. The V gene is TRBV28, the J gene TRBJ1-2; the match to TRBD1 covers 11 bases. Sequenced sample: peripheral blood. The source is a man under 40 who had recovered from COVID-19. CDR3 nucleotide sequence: TGTGCCAGCAGCTCCGGTGGGGGACAGGGGGAGGATGGCTACACCTTC. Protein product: CASSSGGGQGEDGYTF.